This T cell receptor beta chain appears in the sequencing data of a study of control samples from healthy donors and cancer patients. Repertoires were generated with immunoSEQ multiplex PCR, while TCRdb's copy carries only in-frame clones and drops some. This table has 25,000 to 35,000 clones, roughly 85% appearing once. The V gene's germline CDR1 is SGHAT and CDR2 FQNNGV. V lost 0 bases to trimming and J lost 3 bases, with 9 bases between them. This CDR3 comprises 14 residues. The V gene is TRBV11-2, the J gene TRBJ2-7, with a tentative D call TRBD1 (6 bases). Input material: PBMCs. The source is a man between 60 and 75 years old with head and neck cancer. CDR3 in amino acids: CASSLDDRFYEQYF. For the CDR3, the DNA is TGTGCCAGCAGCTTAGATGACAGGTTCTACGAGCAGTACTTC.